Here is one T cell receptor beta chain with its context. Its antigen is currently unknown. Germline CDR1 is SGHVS and CDR2 is FQNEAQ. The V segment lost 5 bases and the J segment 2 bases; nucleotides outside the gene matches: 2. The CDR3 has 14 residues. The sample comes from a study of identical twins. General study results and limits: Out-of-frame alpha sequences common to twins exhibited an excess of low generation probability. Researchers reported weaker excess twin sharing in beta out-of-frame sequences.

TCRdb itself ran the 5' RACE reads through MiXCR, one entry per CDR3 protein. The table shows hundreds of thousands of distinct CDR3 sequences, with approximately 21% occurring only once. This same sample was also part of a study on T cells expressing NK-cell markers. That report adds: Of the CD8+ T cell pool in roughly six donors, roughly 1.0-7.5% was accounted for by dominant NKG2C+ clonotypes.

The specimen sequenced was PBMCs. The receptor was derived from a woman between 18 and 29 years old in good health. The rearrangement joins TRBV7-8 to TRBJ2-1; 8 bases line up with TRBD2. This chain's CDR3 is CASSPTSAYNEQFF. DNA of the CDR3: TGTGCCAGCAGCCCGACTAGCGCCTACAATGAGCAGTTCTTC. Supplemented by reference TRBV7-8 and TRBJ2-1, the full variable domain reads GAGVSQSPRYKVAKRGQDVALRCDPISGHVSLFWYQQALGQGPEFLTYFQNEAQLDKSGLPSDRFFAERPEGSVSTLKIQRTQQEDSAVYLCASSPTSAYNEQFFGPGTRLTVL.